One TCR beta chain is described in this entry. Its antigen is currently not known. Within one base of it there is no much larger clone, and no base qualities were kept. TCRbeta CDR3 regions were amplified from genomic DNA using the immunoSEQ Assay, a bias-controlled multiplex PCR. In the paper's pipeline: Nucleated cell counts per sample were estimated from amplification of reference gene primers within the assay. Sequence reads were collapsed and filtered to measure the absolute abundance of every unique TCRbeta CDR3 rearrangement. For each sample, productive Simpson clonality was calculated as the square root of Simpson's diversity index across productive rearrangements. Held by TCRdb, this immuneACCESS table contains in-frame sequences only and omits some clones. Under half of the omission traces to an unresolved V gene where checked; the cause of the rest is unknown. V, J and clone size are taken as reported in that table, and D and trimming were inferred from the DNA itself. The sample table holds about 500,000 clones, of which 85% to 90% were seen once. Of the sample, approximately 0.9% is held by the ten largest clones.

V loses 4 bases of germline sequence and J loses 0 bases, and the interval between the two ends is 20 bases. Counted from cysteine to phenylalanine, this CDR3 has 17 amino acids. CDR3 DNA only is kept here, 51 bases in frame from base 1. From a lookup of the germline V gene, CDR1 and CDR2 are SGDLS and YYNGEE. The data were taken from a study of blood T cell repertoires in COVID-19 (dated by TCRdb to the early 2020s). Concerning the study at large: Samples covering the acute and convalescent phases of COVID-19 were provided by collaborators in the United States, Italy and Spain. The prospective study material was composed of cDNA or gDNA derived from T cells, B-cell-depleted T cells, or PBMCs. The dataset comprised deeply sampled blood TCRbeta repertoires from subjects exposed to, actively infected with, or recovered from COVID-19. The repertoires were made available in a free public database intended to serve as a resource for research on the immune response to SARS-CoV-2. Samples came from the ongoing ImmuneRACE study (first 160 participants) plus 1,254 subjects from 6 global collaborators. The sample metadata nearly always contained a de-identified subject ID, COVID-19 status, age in years and sex. Where HLA class I and class II types were available, the types were taken from metadata supplied by the sample provider, not from assay-based typing. Study-wide conclusions, independent of this receptor: The quantity of clinical and demographic metadata differed by source and by participant and was supplied without curation.

One collaborating source in Seattle enrolled patients while the patients were actively infected and followed the patients over time throughout the course of disease. The collaborating institutions used their own protocols to collect whole blood in K2EDTA tubes. For TCRbeta analysis, collaborator samples were shipped as frozen whole blood, as isolated PBMCs, or as DNA extracted from either sample type. The chain links TRBV9 with TRBJ2-7; the D region possibly corresponds to TRBD2 (5 bases align). Sequenced: peripheral blood. The clonotype was recovered from a man between 18 and 35 years old with COVID-19, enrolled during active disease. The CDR3 is CASSPRPGQDYSYEQYF. DNA sequence: TGTGCCAGCAGCCCCCGACCGGGCCAAGACTACTCCTACGAGCAGTACTTC. Supplemented by the reference TRBV9 and TRBJ2-7 proteins around the CDR3, the complete variable domain is DSGVTQTPKHLITATGQRVTLRCSPRSGDLSVYWYQQSLDQGLQFLIQYYNGEERAKGNILERFSAQQFPDLHSELNLSSLELGDSALYFCASSPRPGQDYSYEQYFGPGTRLTVT.